This record concerns one T cell receptor (beta chain) sequence. Clones were read by immunoSEQ multiplex PCR, and TCRdb kept only the in-frame ones, dropping some. The data hold a few thousand clones, with 95% observed a single time. This sample stems from a study of brain metastases from non-small cell lung cancer. This CDR3 region has 17 residues. Germline V gene data show CDR1 as MNHEY and CDR2 as SVGEGT. Unmatched junction bases numbered 10, after V lost 2 bases and J lost 0 bases. This sequence originates from a donor over 35 with non-small cell lung cancer. The specimen sequenced was tumor-adjacent normal tissue. The chain carries TRBV6-2 or TRBV6-3 and TRBJ2-7; TRBD2 agrees at 7 bases. The CDR3 protein is CASSYNGAGASSYEQYF. As DNA, the CDR3 is TGTGCCAGCAGTTACAACGGTGCGGGAGCGAGCTCCTACGAGCAGTACTTC.